A single sample is the source of the 15 T cell receptor beta chains below, sequenced in a study of lymphopenia after photon versus proton radiotherapy (dated by TCRdb to about 2019). To prepare the library, the immunoSEQ multiplex PCR assay was applied. In its TCRdb copy, this immuneACCESS table keeps in-frame sequences only and misses some clones. Where compared with another copy, unresolved V genes explain less than half of these, and the others have no known cause. Recorded for this sample are 53,000 or so clones; 80% to 90% of them occurred a single time. In total, the top ten clones hold just under 30% of the sample. The sequencing here drew on peripheral blood, taken from a patient treated with photon-based radiotherapy. These receptors came from a man aged 45-65 years with gastric cancer.

This chain links TRBV7-6 with TRBJ2-1; the D is unclear. This CDR3 spans 14 amino acids. Germline loops: CDR1 SGHVS, CDR2 FNYEAQ. V shed 7 bases and J shed 5 bases, with 15 bases lying between them. The CDR3 nucleotides are TGTGCCAGCACCCCCGGAAGGATCGACAATGAGCAGTTCTTC. Residues: CASTPGRIDNEQFF. Variable domain in full (rest from reference TRBV7-6 and TRBJ2-1): GAGVSQSPRYKVTKRGQDVALRCDPISGHVSLYWYRQALGQGPEFLTYFNYEAQQDKSGLPNDRFSAERPEGSISTLTIQRTEQRDSAMYRCASTPGRIDNEQFFGPGTRLTVL.

The V call is TRBV13, the J call TRBJ2-6, with a possible D match to TRBD2 (5 bases). CDR3 length equals 16 residues. V was shortened by 5 bases and J by 1 base, with 12 bases between the two germline ends. Germline CDR1 reads PRHDT; CDR2 reads FYEKMQ (reference sequence). The CDR3 loop is CASSLRTGSGANVLTF. The CDR3 region has the DNA TGTGCCAGCAGCCTCCGGACTGGATCTGGGGCCAACGTCCTGACTTTC. Looking up the rest from reference TRBV13 and TRBJ2-6 gives the full variable domain: AAGVIQSPRHLIKEKRETATLKCYPIPRHDTVYWYQQGPGQDPQFLISFYEKMQSDKGSIPDRFSAQQFSDYHSELNMSSLELGDSALYFCASSLRTGSGANVLTFGAGSRLTVL.

This chain connects TRBV4-1 to TRBJ2-1; 7 bases are shared with TRBD2. Trimming took 1 base from V and 5 from J; bases not matched to a gene: 8. Germline V gives CDR1 MGHRA, CDR2 YSYEKL. There are 16 residues in the CDR3. This CDR3 is CASSQGGGTTNNEQFF. In nucleotides, the CDR3 is TGCGCCAGCAGCCAAGGGGGGGGGACTACCAACAATGAGCAGTTCTTC.

V and J are TRBV7-9 and TRBJ2-3; D possibly corresponds to TRBD2 (6 bases). CDR3 size: 14 residues. Trimming left V 5 bases short and J 2 bases short, with 11 bases between. Germline V gives CDR1 SEHNR, CDR2 FQNEAQ (reference sequence). The CDR3 region has the DNA TGTGCCAGCAGCCATCGACTAGACACAGATACGCAGTATTTT. As protein: CASSHRLDTDTQYF.

This clone was picked up a small number of times. The chain uses TRBV10-2 and TRBJ1-2; D is undetermined. The germline gives CDR1 WSHSY, CDR2 SAAADI. This CDR3 region has 18 residues. V lost 3 bases and J lost 4, with 24 bases in between. The CDR3 loop reads CASSDLFRTLKGGYGYTF. The CDR3, as DNA: TGCGCCAGCAGTGACCTATTTCGGACTCTCAAGGGTGGCTATGGCTACACCTTC.

The rearrangement joins TRBV28 to TRBJ1-5, with D hard to call. Trimming removed 2 bases from V and 6 bases from J, with 5 bases in between. This CDR3 spans 12 amino acids. Germline V gene lookup returns CDR1 MDHEN and CDR2 SYDVKM. CDR3 sequence: CASSLASQPQHF. The CDR3 DNA sequence: TGTGCCAGCAGTTTAGCCAGTCAGCCCCAGCATTTT.

The CDR3 DNA sequence: TGTGCCAGCAGTGAATTAAAAGAGCAGCGGGGCCCCGGGAACACCGGGGAGCTGTTTTTT. As protein: CASSELKEQRGPGNTGELFF. This chain uses TRBV2 with TRBJ2-2, with 7 bases aligning to TRBD2. This CDR3 has 20 amino acids. The germline gives CDR1 SNHLY, CDR2 FYNNEI. J gave up 1 base and V 2 bases, and 16 bases lay outside the gene matches.

The chain combines TRBV19 with TRBJ1-5, with D perhaps TRBD1 (5 bases). V was clipped by 3 bases and J by 1 base, with 16 bases between them. Germline CDR1 reads LNHDA; CDR2 reads SQIVND (reference sequence). The CDR3 sequence is 17 residues long. In DNA, the CDR3 is TGTGCCAGTAGTATTAAGAGGGCGGGGGGGAGCAATCAGCCCCAGCATTTT. It codes for CASSIKRAGGSNQPQHF.

This clone occurred once. V and J are TRBV29-1 and TRBJ1-1; possible D gene TRBD1, 5 bases. V lost 7 bases and J 5 bases, leaving 20 bases between the germline ends. Germline lookup yields CDR1 SQVTM and CDR2 ANQGSEA. The CDR3 has 14 amino acids. The CDR3 loop reads CSAQRGGVRTEAFF. In DNA form, the CDR3 reads TGCAGCGCCCAAAGGGGAGGCGTAAGGACTGAAGCTTTCTTT.

The chain combines TRBV14 with TRBJ2-1, with 12 bases aligning to TRBD2. Germline values: CDR1 SGHDN, CDR2 FVKESK. CDR3 length: 20 amino acids. The V segment lost 4 bases and the J segment 4 bases; nucleotides outside the gene matches: 17. The CDR3: CASSRRRIASGRAEYNEQFF. The CDR3 bases are TGTGCCAGCAGCCGCAGGCGGATTGCTAGCGGGAGGGCCGAGTACAATGAGCAGTTCTTC. Full variable domain (outside the CDR3, taken from reference TRBV14 and TRBJ2-1): EAGVTQFPSHSVIEKGQTVTLRCDPISGHDNLYWYRRVMGKEIKFLLHFVKESKQDESGMPNNRFLAERTGGTYSTLKVQPAELEDSGVYFCASSRRRIASGRAEYNEQFFGPGTRLTVL.

This clone was counted a single time. The gene calls are TRBV21-1 and TRBJ2-7. TRBV21-1 is a recognized pseudogene. The CDR3 covers 9 residues. As DNA, the CDR3 is TGTGCCAGCTGCTACGAGCAGTACTTC. Translating gives CASCYEQYF.

This chain links TRBV27 with TRBJ2-3; D gene uncertain. CDR1 MNHEY and CDR2 SMNVEV come from the germline V gene (reference sequence). V shed 6 bases and J shed 6 bases, with 13 bases lying between them. CDR3 length: 13 amino acids. This chain's CDR3 is CASRGLSRDTQYF. The CDR3 nucleotides are TGTGCCAGCAGAGGCCTCAGTAGGGATACGCAGTATTTT.

This clone was picked up a small number of times. The chain recombines TRBV19 with TRBJ1-5; TRBD1 matches at 7 bases. Trimming cost V 6 bases and J 6 bases; bases outside gene matches: 5. This CDR3 region has 13 residues. Per germline, CDR1 LNHDA and CDR2 SQIVND (reference sequence). CDR3 protein: CASSGTVLQPQHF. The CDR3 region has the DNA TGTGCCAGTAGCGGGACAGTTCTTCAGCCCCAGCATTTT.

The chain recombines TRBV18 with TRBJ1-2, with D possibly being TRBD1 (5 bases). V lost 2 bases and J 3 bases, leaving 10 bases between the germline ends. The CDR3 totals 14 residues. Germline V CDR1 and CDR2: KGHSH, LQKENI. CDR3 in DNA: TGTGCCAGCTCACCAACCGGGACGGACTATGGCTACACCTTC. It encodes CASSPTGTDYGYTF.

The chain combines TRBV6-1 with TRBJ1-5, with a tentative D call TRBD1 (5 bases). This CDR3 has 16 amino acids. Trimming shortened V by 2 bases and J by 0 bases, and 11 bases separated the two germline ends. Germline CDR1 and CDR2: MNHNS and SASEGT. The CDR3 bases are TGTGCCAGCAGTGAATTGTGGGGGGATAGCAATCAGCCCCAGCATTTT. This encodes CASSELWGDSNQPQHF.